The present T cell receptor beta chain was sequenced within a study of blood T cell repertoires in COVID-19 (dated by TCRdb to 2019 to 2021). Concerning the study at large: Samples covering the acute and convalescent phases of COVID-19 were provided by collaborators in the United States, Italy and Spain. Where available, HLA class I and class II types were taken from metadata supplied by the sample provider and were not determined by assay-based typing. The repertoires were released in a freely available public database intended as a resource for research on the immune response to SARS-CoV-2. Samples came from the ongoing ImmuneRACE study (first 160 participants) plus 1,254 subjects from 6 global collaborators. Deeply sampled blood TCRbeta repertoires from subjects exposed to, actively infected with, or recovered from COVID-19 were included in the dataset. Sample metadata almost always included a de-identified subject ID, COVID-19 status, age in years and sex. The material from the prospective study consisted of cDNA or gDNA derived from T cells, B-cell-depleted T cells, or PBMCs. Study-wide findings and limitations: The quantity of clinical and demographic metadata differed by source and by participant and was supplied without curation.

In its sample, this clone was seen a few times. Its antigen is currently not known. Nothing much larger sits one base from this clone, and base qualities are not available. TCRbeta CDR3 regions were amplified from genomic DNA by means of the immunoSEQ Assay, a bias-controlled multiplex PCR. The study's own analysis went as follows. The number of nucleated cells in each sample was estimated by amplification of reference gene primers within the assay. Sequence reads were collapsed and filtered to measure the absolute abundance of every unique TCRbeta CDR3 rearrangement. For each sample, productive Simpson clonality was calculated as the square root of Simpson's diversity index over productive rearrangements. The table comes from immuneACCESS by way of TCRdb, which keeps in-frame sequences with V and J called. Part of the clones is missing from these tables; in studies checked, under half for an unresolved V gene and the rest for unknown reasons. V, J and clone size derive from that table, while D and trimming were established from the DNA sequence. The sample table lists hundreds of thousands of clones, more than 80% of them with a count of one. Clones ranked in the top ten supply about 2.2% of the sample.

Participants in the prospective study were aged 18 to 89 years, lived in 20 to 30 United States geographic areas, and enrolled through a virtual design. In the prospective study, participants were assigned to cohorts based on the clinical history participants reported in a screening survey and a study questionnaire. Recovered participants in ImmuneRACE Cohort 3 were defined as having two consecutive negative NP/OP PCR tests, clearance from a healthcare professional, or resolution of symptoms. Mobile phlebotomists in the prospective study collected whole blood, serum and a nasopharyngeal or oropharyngeal swab from every participant. Additional blood draws and questionnaires over an approximately two-month period could optionally be provided by prospective study participants. Blood samples from the prospective study were shipped frozen or at room temperature prior to DNA extraction. This receptor was taken from a woman between 18 and 29 years old who had recovered from COVID-19. The sample taken for sequencing was PBMCs or T cells enriched from blood (not recorded which).

CDR3 region: CASSLDRAPYGYTF. In nucleotide form, the sequence is TGTGCCAGCAGCTTAGACAGGGCCCCCTATGGCTACACCTTC. The receptor chain draws on TRBV7-2 and TRBJ1-2; D gene: possibly TRBD1, on 6 matching bases. There are 14 amino acids in the CDR3, from cysteine to phenylalanine inclusive. Only the CDR3 portion is preserved as DNA: 42 bases, with reading frame beginning at the first base. The germline ends are 10 bases apart after V is trimmed by 1 base and J by 4 bases. As encoded in the germline V gene, CDR1 is SGHTA while CDR2 is FQGNSA.